This T cell receptor beta chain was recorded in a study of T cell responses to AZD1222 COVID-19 vaccine. Study outcomes and limitations: Across the whole spike, CD4 TCRs peaked at regions 160-218 and 743-854. Baseline seropositivity occurred in only a handful of AZD1222 recipients. Reportedly, close to half of spike-specific TCRs are directed against unmutated variant regions. White British people made up most donors, females outnumbered males, and clonal diversity was possibly underestimated.

V was clipped by 2 bases and J by 1 base, with 9 bases between them. The germline gives CDR1 MNHEY, CDR2 SMNVEV (reference sequence). The CDR3 consists of 15 residues. The table came from immunoSEQ multiplex PCR; TCRdb's copy has only in-frame clones and leaves some out. This sample has 70,000 to 95,000 clones, with 80% found just once. For this clone: Its antigen is unidentified.

The source was peripheral blood, collected on day 0 of AZD1222 vaccination. The chain recombines TRBV27 with TRBJ1-5; TRBD1 is a possible D gene (6 bases). The source is an adult in good health. In DNA form, the CDR3 reads TGTGCCAGCAGTTTAAGGGGGATGAGCAATCAGCCCCAGCATTTT. Its protein is CASSLRGMSNQPQHF.